These T cell receptor beta chains were read from a single sample in a study of cytomegalovirus exposure and HLA in healthy donors. The repertoire was sequenced with immunoSEQ multiplex PCR; TCRdb's copy has only in-frame clones and lacks some. The sample includes under 65,000 clones. The sequenced sample was PBMCs. All receptors derive from a woman in her thirties in good health and CMV-seropositive. Each CDR3 is given with its conserved first and last residue.

>TRBV30|TRBJ2-1
CAWTIRGRAFEQFF
>TRBV4-1|TRBJ1-4
CASSQSGPAGNEKLFF
>TRBV4-1|TRBJ2-3
CASSLSGVLDTQYF
>TRBV27|TRBJ1-5
CASSFGTPNQPQHF
>TRBV7-9|TRBJ2-5
CASSPGTSGRWETQYF
>TRBV28|TRBJ2-7
CASSFGGGAYEQYF
>TRBV6-1|TRBJ2-7
CAARQGSPYEQYF
>TRBV7-9|TRBJ2-2
CASGRSGFRTANTGELFF
>TRBV30|TRBJ1-6
CAWRADRANSPLHF
>TRBV6-5|TRBJ1-1
CASTDRREAFF
>TRBV4-2|TRBJ1-1
CASSAIGPTNTEAFF
>TRBV27|TRBJ1-1
CASRDYGQAYEAFF
>TRBV13|TRBJ2-5
CASSSAGVSRGTQYF
>TRBV5-1|TRBJ2-7
CASSLGSAGYEQYF